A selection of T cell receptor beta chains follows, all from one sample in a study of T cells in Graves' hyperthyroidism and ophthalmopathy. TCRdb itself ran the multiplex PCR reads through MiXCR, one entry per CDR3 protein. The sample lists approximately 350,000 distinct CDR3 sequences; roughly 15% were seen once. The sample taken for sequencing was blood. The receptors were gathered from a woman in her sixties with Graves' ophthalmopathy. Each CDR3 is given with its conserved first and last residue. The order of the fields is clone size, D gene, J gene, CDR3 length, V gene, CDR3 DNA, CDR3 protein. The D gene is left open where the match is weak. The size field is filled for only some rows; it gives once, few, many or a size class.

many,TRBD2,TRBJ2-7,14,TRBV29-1,TGCAGCGTGGCCCACGGGCTAGCGGTCTATGAGCAGTACTTC,CSVAHGLAVYEQYF
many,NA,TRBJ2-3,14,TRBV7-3,TGTGCCAGCAGCACGTCTACAGGGACAGATACGCAGTATTTT,CASSTSTGTDTQYF
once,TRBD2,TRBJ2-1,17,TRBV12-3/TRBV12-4,TGTGCCAGCAGTTTCGCCGCCGGGACTAGCGCCCACAATGAGCAGTTCTTC,CASSFAAGTSAHNEQFF
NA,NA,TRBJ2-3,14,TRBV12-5,TGTGCTAGTGCCGGTCGCGGGAGCACAGATACGCAGTATTTT,CASAGRGSTDTQYF
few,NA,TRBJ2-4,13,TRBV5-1,TGCGCCAGCAGCTTAACCGGGGCCGGCGGGTGGTACTTC,CASSLTGAGGWYF
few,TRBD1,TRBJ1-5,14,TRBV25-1,TGTGCCAGCAGTGACCCGACAGGGTATCAGCCCCAGCATTTT,CASSDPTGYQPQHF
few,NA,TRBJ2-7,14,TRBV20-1,TGCAGTGCTAGAGACTCCAGCCTCGTCCACGAGCAGTACTTC,CSARDSSLVHEQYF
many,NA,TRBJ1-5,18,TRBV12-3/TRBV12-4,TGTGCCAGCAGTTTCTTAGGAGGAGTGGGGGGGCCGAATCAGCCCCAGCATTTT,CASSFLGGVGGPNQPQHF
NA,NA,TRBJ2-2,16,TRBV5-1,TGCGCCAGCAGCTTGGTCGCGGGTGGATACACCGGGGAGCTGTTTTTT,CASSLVAGGYTGELFF
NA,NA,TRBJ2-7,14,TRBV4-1,TGCGCCAGCAGCCAAGTAGGGCGGGCCCACGAGCAGTACTTC,CASSQVGRAHEQYF
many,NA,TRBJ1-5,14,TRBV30,TGTGCCTGGAGCGCCGGGACACCGAATCAGCCCCAGCATTTT,CAWSAGTPNQPQHF
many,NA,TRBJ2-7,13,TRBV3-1,TGTGCCAGCAGCCAAGCCAGTGACTACGAGCAGTACTTC,CASSQASDYEQYF
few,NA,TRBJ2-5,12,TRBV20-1,TGCAGTGCTGGTACAGGGCAAGAGACCCAGTACTTC,CSAGTGQETQYF
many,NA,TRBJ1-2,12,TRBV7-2,TGTGCCAGCAGCTTGGATGGCTATGGCTACACCTTC,CASSLDGYGYTF
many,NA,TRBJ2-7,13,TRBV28,TGTGCCAGCAACTCGGGACACCGATACGAGCAGTACTTC,CASNSGHRYEQYF
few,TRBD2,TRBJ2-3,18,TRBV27,TGTGCCAGCAGTTCCCGGACTAGCGGGAGGGCCGGAACAGATACGCAGTATTTT,CASSSRTSGRAGTDTQYF
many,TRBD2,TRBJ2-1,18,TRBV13,TGTGCCAGCAGCTTCCGACCGGGGCTGGCGGGAGGTTACAATGAGCAGTTCTTC,CASSFRPGLAGGYNEQFF
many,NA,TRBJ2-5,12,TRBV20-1,TGCAGTGCTACAGGGGAGGGAGAGACCCAGTACTTC,CSATGEGETQYF
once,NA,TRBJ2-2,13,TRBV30,TGTGCCTGGAGTGTACGGGCCGGAGGGGAGCTGTTTTTT,CAWSVRAGGELFF
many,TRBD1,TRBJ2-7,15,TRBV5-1,TGCGCCAGCAGCTTGGGGGACAGGGTATCGTACGAGCAGTACTTC,CASSLGDRVSYEQYF
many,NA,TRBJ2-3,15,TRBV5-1,TGCGCCAGCAGCTTGGCCTGGCAGGGCCCAGATACGCAGTATTTT,CASSLAWQGPDTQYF
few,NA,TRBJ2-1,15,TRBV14,TGTGCCAGCAGCCAAGTATCCAGCGCCTACAATGAGCAGTTCTTC,CASSQVSSAYNEQFF
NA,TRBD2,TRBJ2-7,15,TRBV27,TGTGCCAGCAGTCTACTAGCGGGCTTATATGGGGAGCAGTACTTC,CASSLLAGLYGEQYF
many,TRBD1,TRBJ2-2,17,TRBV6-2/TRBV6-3,TGTGCCAGCAGTTACCGGGACAGTCGGTCGAACACCGGGGAGCTGTTTTTT,CASSYRDSRSNTGELFF
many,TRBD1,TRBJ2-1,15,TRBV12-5,TGTGCTAGTGGTTCATCCGGGACAGGGTTCAGTGAGCAGTTCTTC,CASGSSGTGFSEQFF
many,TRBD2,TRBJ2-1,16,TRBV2,TGTGCCAGCAGAGGACTAGCGGGCCGCTCCTACAATGAGCAGTTCTTC,CASRGLAGRSYNEQFF
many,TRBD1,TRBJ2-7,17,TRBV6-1,TGTGCCAGCAGTACTTGGGCAGGGGGCTTCCTGGCCTACGAGCAGTACTTC,CASSTWAGGFLAYEQYF
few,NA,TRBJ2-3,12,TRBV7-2,TGTGCCAGCAGCTGGGCAGGGGATACGCAGTATTTT,CASSWAGDTQYF
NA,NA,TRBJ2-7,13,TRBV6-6,TGTGCCAGCAGTTACTCAGACGACTACGAGCAGTACTTC,CASSYSDDYEQYF
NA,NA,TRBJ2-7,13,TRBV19,TGTGCCAGTAGTTCCGCGGGTCTCCACGAGCAGTACTTC,CASSSAGLHEQYF
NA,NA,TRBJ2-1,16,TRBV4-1,TGCGCCAGCAGCCAAGGGACTCTCTATGAGAGCAATGAGCAGTTCTTC,CASSQGTLYESNEQFF
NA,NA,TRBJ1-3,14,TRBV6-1,TGTGCCAGCAGTGATTGGTCCTCTGGAAACACCATATATTTT,CASSDWSSGNTIYF
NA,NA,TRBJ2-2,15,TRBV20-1,TGCAGTGCTACTTCCTCCTGGGGGGAGGCCGGGGAGCTGTTTTTT,CSATSSWGEAGELFF
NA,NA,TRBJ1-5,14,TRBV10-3,TGTGCCATCAGCAGGGACGCTAGCAATCAGCCCCAGCATTTT,CAISRDASNQPQHF
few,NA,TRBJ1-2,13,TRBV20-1,TGCAGTGCTAGAGGAGGACGGAGCTATGGCTACACCTTC,CSARGGRSYGYTF
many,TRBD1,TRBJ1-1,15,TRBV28,TGTGCCAGCATCCAACCCCCAGGGGGCCTCACTGAAGCTTTCTTT,CASIQPPGGLTEAFF
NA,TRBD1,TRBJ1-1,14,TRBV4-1,TGCGCCAGCAGCCTCCACAGGGGCGGTACTGAAGCTTTCTTT,CASSLHRGGTEAFF
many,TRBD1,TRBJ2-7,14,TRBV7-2,TGTGCCAGCAGCCGCCGGGGACAGCTCTACGAGCAGTACTTC,CASSRRGQLYEQYF
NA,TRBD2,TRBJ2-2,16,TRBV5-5,TGTGCCAGCAGCTTGGCCAACGTAGCGGGTACCGGGGAGCTGTTTTTT,CASSLANVAGTGELFF
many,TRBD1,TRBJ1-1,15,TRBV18,TGTGCCAGCTCACCGACAGGGGAAGGCGGGACTGAAGCTTTCTTT,CASSPTGEGGTEAFF
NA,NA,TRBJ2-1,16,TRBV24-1,TGTGCCACCAGTGATCCCCCTGGGACACAATACAATGAGCAGTTCTTC,CATSDPPGTQYNEQFF
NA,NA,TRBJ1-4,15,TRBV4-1,TGCGCCAGCACCTCGAGCCGGGGCTATAATGAAAAACTGTTTTTT,CASTSSRGYNEKLFF
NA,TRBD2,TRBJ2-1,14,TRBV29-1,TGCAGCGTTGTCACTAGCGGGAGGGCCAATGAGCAGTTCTTC,CSVVTSGRANEQFF
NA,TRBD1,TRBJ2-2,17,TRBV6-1,TGTGCCAGCAGCTCTGGACAGGGGGCTAGCCGTGTCGGGGAGCTGTTTTTT,CASSSGQGASRVGELFF
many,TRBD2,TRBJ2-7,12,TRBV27,TGTGCCAGCGGTCTAGCGGGAGGGAAGCAGTACTTC,CASGLAGGKQYF